The 2 T cell receptor beta chains below come from one sample, sequenced in a study of T-cell reconstitution after alpha-beta-depleted transplantation in children. A TCRbeta library incorporating unique molecular identifiers was prepared. TCRdb processed the PCR reads anew with MiXCR; each CDR3 protein has one entry. The sample lists 45,000 to 50,000 distinct CDR3 sequences, roughly half occurring once. The sample consisted of peripheral blood, taken before TCRalphabeta/CD19-depleted stem cell transplant. The receptors were gathered from a boy under two years old with SCID, due to receive a stem cell transplant.

J is TRBJ2-5 and V is TRBV5-1; 7 bases line up with TRBD1. V trimming: 7 bases; J trimming: 5 bases; junction bases outside the gene matches: 8. Per the germline V gene, CDR1 is SGHRS and CDR2 is YFSETQ. There are 13 residues in the CDR3. This CDR3 is CASRRQGAETQYF. CDR3 bases: TGCGCCAGCCGCCGACAGGGAGCGGAGACCCAGTACTTC.

The gene calls are TRBV29-1 and TRBJ2-3; 9 bases fit TRBD1. CDR1 and CDR2 from the germline V gene are SQVTM and ANQGSEA. V shed 7 bases and J 3 bases; nucleotides not matched to a gene: 8. The CDR3 extends over 14 amino acids. This chain's CDR3 is CSGARQGGTDTQYF. The CDR3 DNA sequence: TGCAGCGGGGCCCGACAGGGGGGGACAGATACGCAGTATTTT.